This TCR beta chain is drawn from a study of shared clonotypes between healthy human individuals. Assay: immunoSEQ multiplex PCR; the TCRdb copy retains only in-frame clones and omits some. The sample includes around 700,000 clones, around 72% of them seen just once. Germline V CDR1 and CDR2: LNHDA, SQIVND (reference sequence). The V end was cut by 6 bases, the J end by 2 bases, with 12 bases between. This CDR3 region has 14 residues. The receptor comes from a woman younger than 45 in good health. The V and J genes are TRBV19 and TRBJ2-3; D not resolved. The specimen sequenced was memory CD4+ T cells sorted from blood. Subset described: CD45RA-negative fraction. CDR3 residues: CASSLTLNTDTQYF. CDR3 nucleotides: TGTGCCAGTAGCTTGACACTGAACACAGATACGCAGTATTTT.